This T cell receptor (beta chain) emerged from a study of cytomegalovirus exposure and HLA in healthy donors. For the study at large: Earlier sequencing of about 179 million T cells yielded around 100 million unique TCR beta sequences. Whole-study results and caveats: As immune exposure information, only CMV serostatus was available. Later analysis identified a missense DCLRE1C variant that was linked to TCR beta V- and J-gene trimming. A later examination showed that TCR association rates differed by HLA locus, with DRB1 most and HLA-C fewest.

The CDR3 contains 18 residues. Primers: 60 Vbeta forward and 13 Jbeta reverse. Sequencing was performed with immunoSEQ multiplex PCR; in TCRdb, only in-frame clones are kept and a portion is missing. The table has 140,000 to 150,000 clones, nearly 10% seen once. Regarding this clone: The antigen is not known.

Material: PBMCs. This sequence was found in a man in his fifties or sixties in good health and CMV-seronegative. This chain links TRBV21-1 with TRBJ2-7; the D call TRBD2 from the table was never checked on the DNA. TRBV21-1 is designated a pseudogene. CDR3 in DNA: TGTGCCAGCAGTGAACCTGTTTCTAGCGGGGGGCTGTCCTACGAGCAGTACTTC. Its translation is CASSEPVSSGGLSYEQYF.